A single sample gave rise to the 12 T cell receptor beta chains below, sequenced in a study of tumor-infiltrating lymphocytes in primary liver carcinoma. cDNA specific to TCR beta was made from around 450 ng of total RNA, with a constant-region primer employed for priming. Modified slightly, ARM-PCR produced TCR beta libraries over three nested multiplex PCR rounds. The first two PCR rounds used TRBV1-TRBV30 primers with a Cbeta primer, roughly 10 cycles each. TCRdb ran MiXCR on the multiplex PCR reads and lists one entry per CDR3 protein. The sample has approximately 79,000 distinct CDR3 sequences, 55% to 75% seen once. Taking roughly 18-32 mg of unsorted bulk tissue, the authors co-extracted RNA and DNA. Specimen: liver tumor tissue from sampling region 4. Subset meaning: tumor region T4, right-lateral pole. The receptors come from a man aged 35-49 years with primary liver carcinoma and hepatitis B virus infection.

Note on this clonotype: The junction shows a germline mismatch at one end, possibly a read error. The V call is TRBV10-3, the J call TRBJ2-7; 7 nucleotides line up with TRBD2. Per germline, CDR1 ENHRY and CDR2 SYGVKD. This CDR3 has 16 residues. CDR3 in amino acids: CAINGAFSGKHYDQYF. CDR3 in DNA: TGTGCCATCAATGGAGCCTTCAGCGGGAAACACTACGATCAGTACTTC.

A remark on this clonotype: A much larger clone differs by one base, so this may be a read error. This sequence joins TRBV2 and TRBJ1-5; TRBD1 is a possible D gene (5 bases). From germline, CDR1 is SNHLY and CDR2 FYNNEI. The CDR3 spans 15 residues. CDR3 loop: CGSSEQANAGQPQHF. The DNA of the CDR3 is TGTGGCAGCAGTGAACAGGCGAATGCAGGTCAGCCCCAGCATTTT.

This clonotype was counted a single time. The junction and the germline gene differ at one end; a read error may be behind it. The chain has TRBV6-1 and TRBJ2-5; no clear D gene. Per germline, CDR1 MNHNS and CDR2 SASEGT. This CDR3 is built from 15 residues. This CDR3 reads CASSEERNAQEAQYF. CDR3 coding DNA: TGTGCCAGCAGTGAAGAACGTAACGCCCAAGAGGCCCAGTACTTC.

There are many counts of this clonotype. The DNA for the CDR3 is TGTGCCATCAGTAACACGGACAGTTTCTTCTTC. Residues: CAISNTDSFFF. The gene calls are TRBV10-3 and TRBJ2-1, with a possible D match to TRBD1 (6 bases). The CDR3 has 11 amino acids. The V end lost 5 bases, the J end lost 16 bases, and 15 bases lay between the germline ends. Looked up from germline, CDR1 is ENHRY and CDR2 is SYGVKD.

In its sample, this clonotype was seen many times. V usage is TRBV6-1 and J usage is TRBJ1-1; possibly TRBD1 for D (5 bases). Between the trimmed V and J ends, which lost 6 bases and 11 bases, there was a span of 16 bases. Per germline, CDR1 MNHNS and CDR2 SASEGT. The CDR3 is 12 amino acids. CDR3 in amino acids: CASSLLFRAAFF. The DNA of the CDR3 is TGTGCCAGCAGCCTCCTTTTCAGGGCGGCTTTCTTT.

Note on this clonotype: This sequence may be a read error, since a much larger clone differs from it by one base. The chain combines TRBV5-1 with TRBJ2-3, with D possibly TRBD2 on 5 matching bases. CDR1 and CDR2 (germline): SGHRS, YFSETQ. V lost 4 bases and J 3 bases, leaving 12 bases between the germline ends. This CDR3 has 14 amino acids. The CDR3 reads CASSQEVGTDTQYF. The CDR3, as DNA: TGCGCCAGCAGCCAGGAGGTGGGAACAGATACGCAGTATTTT.

A word on this clonotype: A read error may be the cause here, since a much bigger clone is one base away. The chain has TRBV4-1 and TRBJ2-2; D is perhaps TRBD1 or TRBD2 (6 bases each). The germline gives CDR1 MGHRA, CDR2 YSYEKL. This CDR3 region has 15 residues. Trimming took off 1 base at V and 7 bases at J, with 13 bases between the two ends. CDR3 sequence reads: CASSQGFGGLGELFF. Written as DNA, the CDR3 is TGCGCCAGCAGCCAAGGGTTTGGGGGGCTCGGGGAGCTGTTTTTT.

The chain combines TRBV7-3 with TRBJ2-2; 7 bases are a match to TRBD1. There are 16 residues in the CDR3. The V and J ends lost 4 bases and 6 bases, in that order; junction bases with no gene match: 11. CDR1 and CDR2 (germline): SGHTA, FQGTGA. Here the CDR3 reads CASSSQSSQGSGELFF. Here the CDR3 DNA reads TGTGCCAGCAGCTCACAATCATCACAGGGGTCCGGGGAGCTGTTTTTT.

Worth noting for this clonotype: The germline gene is not matched at one end of the junction; a read error may be the cause. The V and J genes are TRBV4-1 and TRBJ2-3; TRBD2 matches at 7 bases. The CDR3 runs to 17 residues. Germline V gene sequence: CDR1 MGHRA, CDR2 YSYEKL. DNA for the CDR3: TGCGCCAGCAGCCCGTCAATCGGCGGGAGTATTGGAGATACGCTGTATTTT. This translates into CASSPSIGGSIGDTLYF.

Points on this clonotype: A much larger clone differs from this one at a single base, so this may be a read error. This chain uses TRBV4-1 with TRBJ2-2; D is perhaps TRBD1 or TRBD2 (5 bases each). The CDR3 sequence is 16 residues long. In germline, CDR1 is MGHRA, CDR2 YSYEKL. V lost 4 bases and J lost 5, with 17 bases in between. The CDR3 DNA reads as TGCGCCAGCAGCCTCTTAGCGAGAGCAGGGACCGGGGAGCTGTTTTTT. It encodes CASSLLARAGTGELFF.

This clonotype has only a few counts. This may arise from a read error, as a much more abundant clone is one base away. The rearrangement links TRBV14 to TRBJ2-7; maybe TRBD2 (8 bases). The CDR3 has 15 amino acids. Germline V gene sequence: CDR1 SGHDN, CDR2 FVKESK. For the CDR3, the DNA is TGTGCCAACAGCCAAACGGGACTAGGGGGCTGGGAGCAGTACTTC. Its protein is CANSQTGLGGWEQYF.

As to this clonotype: The CDR3 ends on some other residue instead of the conserved phenylalanine or tryptophan, so this is likely a read error. The gene calls are TRBV11-2 and TRBJ2-7; 10 bases match TRBD2. Losses at the gene ends were 9 bases for V and 2 bases for J; bases not matched to a gene: 13. The germline CDR1 and CDR2 sequences are SGHAT and FQNNGV. This CDR3 comprises 16 residues. The CDR3 here is CASNGLGLADAYEQYS. CDR3 DNA: TGTGCCAGTAACGGACTCGGACTAGCGGATGCCTACGAGCAGTACTCC.